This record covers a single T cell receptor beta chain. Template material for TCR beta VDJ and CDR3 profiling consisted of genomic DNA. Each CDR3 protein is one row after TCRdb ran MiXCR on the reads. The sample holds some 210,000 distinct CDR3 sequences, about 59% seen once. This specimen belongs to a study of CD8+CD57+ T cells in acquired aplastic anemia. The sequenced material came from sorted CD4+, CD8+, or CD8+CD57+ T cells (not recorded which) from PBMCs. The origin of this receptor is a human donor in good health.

The DNA of the CDR3 is TGTGCCAGCGTACTAGCGGGGTGGTCCTACAATGAAAAACTGTTTTTT. Residues: CASVLAGWSYNEKLFF. The rearrangement uses TRBV7-9 and TRBJ1-4; no clear D gene. CDR1 SEHNR and CDR2 FQNEAQ come from the germline V gene (reference sequence). V was trimmed by 8 bases and J by 5 bases, leaving 21 bases between them. This CDR3 has 16 residues.